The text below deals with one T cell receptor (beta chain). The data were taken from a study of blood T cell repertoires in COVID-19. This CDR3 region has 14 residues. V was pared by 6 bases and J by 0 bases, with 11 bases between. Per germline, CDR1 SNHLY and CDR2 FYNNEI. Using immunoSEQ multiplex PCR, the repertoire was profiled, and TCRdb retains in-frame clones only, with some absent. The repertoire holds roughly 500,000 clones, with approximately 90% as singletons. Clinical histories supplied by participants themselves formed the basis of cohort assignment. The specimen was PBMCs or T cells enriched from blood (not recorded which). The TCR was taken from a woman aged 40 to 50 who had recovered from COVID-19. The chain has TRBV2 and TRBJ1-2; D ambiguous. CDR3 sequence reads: CASSQERANYGYTF. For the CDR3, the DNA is TGTGCCAGCAGCCAAGAACGAGCTAACTATGGCTACACCTTC. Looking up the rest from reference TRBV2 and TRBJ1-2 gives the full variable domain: EPEVTQTPSHQVTQMGQEVILRCVPISNHLYFYWYRQILGQKVEFLVSFYNNEISEKSEIFDDQFSVERPDGSNFTLKIRSTKLEDSAMYFCASSQERANYGYTFGSGTRLTVV.